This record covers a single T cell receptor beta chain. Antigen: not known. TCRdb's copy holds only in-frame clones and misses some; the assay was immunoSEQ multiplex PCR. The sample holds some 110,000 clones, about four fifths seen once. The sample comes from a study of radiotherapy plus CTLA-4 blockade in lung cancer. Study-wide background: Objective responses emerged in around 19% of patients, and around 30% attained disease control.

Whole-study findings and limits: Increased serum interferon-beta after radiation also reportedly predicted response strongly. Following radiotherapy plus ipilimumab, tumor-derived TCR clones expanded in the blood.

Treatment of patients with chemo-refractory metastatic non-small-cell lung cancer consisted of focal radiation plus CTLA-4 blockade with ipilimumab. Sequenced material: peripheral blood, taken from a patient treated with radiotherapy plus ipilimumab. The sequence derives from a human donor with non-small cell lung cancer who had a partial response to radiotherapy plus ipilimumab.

CDR3: CASSLHLSRSNTGELFF. The CDR3 nucleotides read TGTGCCAGCAGCTTGCACTTGAGCAGGTCGAACACCGGGGAGCTGTTTTTT. V usage is TRBV5-4 and J usage is TRBJ2-2; D is unclear. This CDR3 is 17 amino acids long. Between the trimmed V and J ends, which lost 1 base and 0 bases, there was a span of 13 bases. Germline assignment: CDR1 SGHNT and CDR2 YYREEE (reference sequence).